These T cell receptor beta chains were read from a single sample in a study of metastatic and nonmetastatic thyroid tumors. TCRdb ran MiXCR on the PCR reads. The sample contains tens of thousands of clones, 30% of which appear only once. Sequencing was done on a sample of blood. These receptors were taken from a female donor with papillary thyroid cancer or a benign thyroid nodule (not recorded which). Some clones in this sample may be carry-over from other donors' samples. CDR3s include the opening cysteine and the closing phenylalanine or tryptophan. Fields, in order: clone size, J gene, V gene, D gene, CDR3 DNA, CDR3 protein. D genes are given only for firm matches. Clone size is shown for a subset of rows, as once, few, many or a class of expanded clone.

many	TRBJ2-7	TRBV5-1	TRBD2	TGCGCCAGCAGCTTGTCGGGGGGTGTGGACAACTACGAGCAGTACTTC	CASSLSGGVDNYEQYF
.	TRBJ2-2	TRBV7-3	TRBD1	TGTGCCAGCAGCTCGGGACAGGGGACCGGGGAGCTGTTTTTT	CASSSGQGTGELFF
.	TRBJ2-1	TRBV11-1	.	TGTGCCAGCAGCTTAGTTGTGAGCTCCTACAATGAGCAGTTCTTC	CASSLVVSSYNEQFF
many	TRBJ2-5	TRBV7-9	.	TGTGCCAGCAGCGCCAGAAACCTCGGAGAAGAGACCCAGTACTTC	CASSARNLGEETQYF
.	TRBJ2-7	TRBV7-2	.	TGTGCCAGCAGCCGGACCCCCTCGGGCTTTTACGAGCAGTACTTC	CASSRTPSGFYEQYF
many	TRBJ2-6	TRBV4-3	.	TGCGCCAGCAGCCAAGCCGGGGGCTCTGGGGCCAACGTCCTGACTTTC	CASSQAGGSGANVLTF
few	TRBJ2-1	TRBV27	.	TGTGCCAGCAGTCTTGGGGGGTTTGGTGAGCAGTTCTTC	CASSLGGFGEQFF
few	TRBJ1-5	TRBV6-2/TRBV6-3	.	TGTGCCAGCACCGACAATAGGGGTTTTCAGGGCAATCAGCCCCAGCATTTT	CASTDNRGFQGNQPQHF
.	TRBJ2-5	TRBV16	.	TGTGCCAGCAGGCCCCGGGGTGCCGGACAAGAGACCCAGTACTTC	CASRPRGAGQETQYF
.	TRBJ2-2	TRBV4-1	.	TGCGCCAGCAGCCAAGGGACAGCGTCGAACACCGGGGAGCTGTTTTTT	CASSQGTASNTGELFF
.	TRBJ2-3	TRBV18	.	TGTGCCAGCTCGCCATACCCTAGCACAGATACGCAGTATTTT	CASSPYPSTDTQYF
many	TRBJ1-5	TRBV19	.	TGTGCCAGTAGTATAGGTTCAGCTTATAGCAATCAGCCCCAGCATTTT	CASSIGSAYSNQPQHF
.	TRBJ1-5	TRBV20-1	.	TGCAGCGCTAGTCGGTTGGTACAGAGCAACCAGCCCCAGCATTTT	CSASRLVQSNQPQHF
many	TRBJ2-7	TRBV5-1	TRBD2	TGCGCCAGCAGCTCCAGCCCCGGGACTAAGGTATACGAGCAGTACTTC	CASSSSPGTKVYEQYF
many	TRBJ1-4	TRBV7-8	TRBD1	TGTGCCAGCAGCTTAGAGGACAGGACCGGGGAAAAACTGTTTTTT	CASSLEDRTGEKLFF
many	TRBJ1-1	TRBV6-5	.	TGTGCCAGCAGTTACTCGATGGCCACTGAAGCTTTCTTT	CASSYSMATEAFF
many	TRBJ2-2	TRBV11-3	.	TGTGCCAGCAGCTTACAGTCCACCGGGGAGCTGTTTTTT	CASSLQSTGELFF
.	TRBJ1-6	TRBV19	.	TGTGCCTGTAGTATAGTCGGGGATAATTCACCCCTCGACTTT	CACSIVGDNSPLDF
.	TRBJ2-7	TRBV11-3	TRBD1	TGTGCCAGCAGCTCAGAGGGCACAGGGGTACTGGAGCAGTACTTC	CASSSEGTGVLEQYF
many	TRBJ2-1	TRBV7-3	TRBD1	TGTGCCAGCAGCAACACAGGGGATGGGGAGCAGTTCTTC	CASSNTGDGEQFF
many	TRBJ2-7	TRBV28	TRBD1	TGTGCCAGCAGTTTCATTACAGGGGGCGGCGAGCAGTACTTC	CASSFITGGGEQYF
few	TRBJ1-5	TRBV20-1	.	TGCAGTGCTAGCGTCGTCCGTGGGCCCCAGCATTTT	CSASVVRGPQHF
.	TRBJ2-7	TRBV20-1	.	TGCAGTGCTAGGGGCAGGGGAAGCGACTACGAGCTGTACTTC	CSARGRGSDYELYF
.	TRBJ1-5	TRBV24-1	TRBD1	TGTGCCACCAGTGACTCGACAGGGGGAGTCAATCAGCCCCAGCATTTT	CATSDSTGGVNQPQHF
many	TRBJ1-1	TRBV29-1	.	TGCAGCGTCAAGAACACTGAAGCTTTCTTT	CSVKNTEAFF
many	TRBJ2-7	TRBV28	.	TGTGCCAGCAGCACCCTGGGGAAGTGGGAGTACTTC	CASSTLGKWEYF
few	TRBJ1-6	TRBV27	.	TGTGCCAGCAGTTGGCAGGGGCTGAATTCACCCCTCCACTTT	CASSWQGLNSPLHF
.	TRBJ1-1	TRBV7-2	.	TGTGCCAGCAGCCTCGGAAGGGCCTCGGGAGCTTTCTTT	CASSLGRASGAFF
many	TRBJ2-2	TRBV27	TRBD1	TGTGCCAGCAGTTTGGAGGGGACAGGGTATGGCACCGGGGAGCTGTTTTTT	CASSLEGTGYGTGELFF